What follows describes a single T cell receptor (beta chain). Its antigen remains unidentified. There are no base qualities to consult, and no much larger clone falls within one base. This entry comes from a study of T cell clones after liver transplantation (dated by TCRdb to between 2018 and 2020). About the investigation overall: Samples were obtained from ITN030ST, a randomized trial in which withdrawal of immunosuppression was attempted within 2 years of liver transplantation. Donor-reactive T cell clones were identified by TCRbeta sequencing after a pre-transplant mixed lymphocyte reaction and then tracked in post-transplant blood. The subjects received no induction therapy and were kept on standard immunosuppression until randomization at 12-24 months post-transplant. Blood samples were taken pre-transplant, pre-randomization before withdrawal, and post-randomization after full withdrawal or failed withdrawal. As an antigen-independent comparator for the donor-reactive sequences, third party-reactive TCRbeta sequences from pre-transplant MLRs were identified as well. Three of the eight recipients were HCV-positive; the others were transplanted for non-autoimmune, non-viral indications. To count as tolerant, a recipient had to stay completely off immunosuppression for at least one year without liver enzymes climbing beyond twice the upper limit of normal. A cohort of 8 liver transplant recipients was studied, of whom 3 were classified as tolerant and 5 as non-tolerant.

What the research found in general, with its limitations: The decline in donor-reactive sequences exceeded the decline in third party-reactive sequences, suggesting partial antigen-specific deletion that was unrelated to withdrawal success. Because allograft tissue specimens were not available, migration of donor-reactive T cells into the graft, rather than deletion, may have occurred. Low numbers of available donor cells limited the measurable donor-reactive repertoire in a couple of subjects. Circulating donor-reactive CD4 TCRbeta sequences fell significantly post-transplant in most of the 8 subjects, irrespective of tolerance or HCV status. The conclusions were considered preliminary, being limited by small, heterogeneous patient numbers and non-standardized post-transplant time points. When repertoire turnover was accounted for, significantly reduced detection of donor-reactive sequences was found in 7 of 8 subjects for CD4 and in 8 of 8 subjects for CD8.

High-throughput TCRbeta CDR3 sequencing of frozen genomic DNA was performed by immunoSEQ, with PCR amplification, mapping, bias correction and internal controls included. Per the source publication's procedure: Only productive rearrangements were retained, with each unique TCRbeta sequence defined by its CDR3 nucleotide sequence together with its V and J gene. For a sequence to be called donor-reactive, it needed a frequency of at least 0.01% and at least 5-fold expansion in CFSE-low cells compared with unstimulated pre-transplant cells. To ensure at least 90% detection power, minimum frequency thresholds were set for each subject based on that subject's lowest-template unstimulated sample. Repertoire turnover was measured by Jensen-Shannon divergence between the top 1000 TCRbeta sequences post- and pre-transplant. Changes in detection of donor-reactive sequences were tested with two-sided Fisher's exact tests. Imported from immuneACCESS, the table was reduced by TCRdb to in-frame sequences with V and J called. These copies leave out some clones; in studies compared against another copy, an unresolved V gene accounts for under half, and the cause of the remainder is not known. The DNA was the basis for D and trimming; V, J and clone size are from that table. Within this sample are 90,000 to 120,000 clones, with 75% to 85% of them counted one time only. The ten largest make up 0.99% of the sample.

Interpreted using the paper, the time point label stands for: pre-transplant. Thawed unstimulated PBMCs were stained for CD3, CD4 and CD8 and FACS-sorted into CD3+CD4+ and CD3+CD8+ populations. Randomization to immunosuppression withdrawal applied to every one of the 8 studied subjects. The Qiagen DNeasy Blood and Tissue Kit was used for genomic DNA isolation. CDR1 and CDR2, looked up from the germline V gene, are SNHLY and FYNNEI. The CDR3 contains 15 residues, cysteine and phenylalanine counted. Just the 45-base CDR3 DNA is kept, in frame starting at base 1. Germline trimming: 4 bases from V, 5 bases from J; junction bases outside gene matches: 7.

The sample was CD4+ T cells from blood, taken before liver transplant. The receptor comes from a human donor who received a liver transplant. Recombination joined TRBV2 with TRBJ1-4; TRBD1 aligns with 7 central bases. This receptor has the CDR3 CASSGRDRLNEKLFF. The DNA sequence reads TGTGCCAGCAGTGGTCGGGACAGACTAAATGAAAAACTGTTTTTT.